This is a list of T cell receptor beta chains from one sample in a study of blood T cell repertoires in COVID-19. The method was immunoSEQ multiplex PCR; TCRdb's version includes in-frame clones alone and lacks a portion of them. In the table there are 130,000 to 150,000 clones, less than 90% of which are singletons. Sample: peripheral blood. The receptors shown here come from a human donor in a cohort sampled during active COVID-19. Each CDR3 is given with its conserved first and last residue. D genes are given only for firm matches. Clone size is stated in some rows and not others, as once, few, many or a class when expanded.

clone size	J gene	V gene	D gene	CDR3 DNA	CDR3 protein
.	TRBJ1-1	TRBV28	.	TGTGCCAGCACCCCAGGGTACACTGAAGCTTTCTTT	CASTPGYTEAFF
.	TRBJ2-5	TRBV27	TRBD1	TGTGCCAGCAGCTATAGGGGGGTGGGACAGGGAGAGACCCAGTACTTC	CASSYRGVGQGETQYF
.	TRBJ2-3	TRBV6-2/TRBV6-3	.	TGTGCCAGCAGCCCTCGGGGGACTAGCACAGATACGCAGTATTTT	CASSPRGTSTDTQYF
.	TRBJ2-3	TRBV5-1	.	TGCGCCAGCAGCCCCGGGGGTAGTACGACAGATACGCAGTATTTT	CASSPGGSTTDTQYF
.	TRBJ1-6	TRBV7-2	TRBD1	TGTGCCAGCAGCTCTTGGACAGGTTATAATTCACCCCTCCACTTT	CASSSWTGYNSPLHF
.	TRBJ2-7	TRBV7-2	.	TGTGCCAGCAGCCCTTACAGGGTTTCGTACGAGCAGTACTTC	CASSPYRVSYEQYF
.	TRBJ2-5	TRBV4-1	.	TGCGCCAGCAGCCAAGCTCCGGGAGAGACCCAGTACTTC	CASSQAPGETQYF
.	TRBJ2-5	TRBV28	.	TGTGCCAGCAGGGACAGTAAAGAGACCCAGTACTTC	CASRDSKETQYF
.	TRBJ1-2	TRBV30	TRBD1	TGTGCCTGGAGTAATACAGGGGATCATGGCTACACCTTC	CAWSNTGDHGYTF
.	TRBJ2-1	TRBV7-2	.	TGTGCCAGCAGCTTAGAAGTCCGGGGTAGCTCCTACAATGAGCAGTTCTTC	CASSLEVRGSSYNEQFF
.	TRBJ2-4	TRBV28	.	TGTGCCAGCAGTTCTTTTGGAAGCGTAGCCAAAAACATTCAGTACTTC	CASSSFGSVAKNIQYF
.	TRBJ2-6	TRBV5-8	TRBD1	TGTGCCAGCAGCCTCCGGGACAGCTTCTCTGGGGCCAACGTCCTGACTTTC	CASSLRDSFSGANVLTF
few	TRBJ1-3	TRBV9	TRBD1	TGTGCCAGCACCTCTGACAGGGAAAGAAACACCATATATTTT	CASTSDRERNTIYF
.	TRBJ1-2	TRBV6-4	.	TGTGCCAGCACCCCGGAGGGGGGGAGCTATGGCTACACCTTC	CASTPEGGSYGYTF
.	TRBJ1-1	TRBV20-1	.	TGCAGTGCTAGTTGGAGGGCGGACACTGAAGCTTTCTTT	CSASWRADTEAFF
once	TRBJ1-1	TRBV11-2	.	TGTGCCAGCAGCTTCGACCCGGGGGGGGCAGAGACTGAAGCTTTCTTT	CASSFDPGGAETEAFF
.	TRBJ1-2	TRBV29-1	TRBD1	TGCAGCGCCCGGACAGGGGGACAAGGCTACACCTTC	CSARTGGQGYTF
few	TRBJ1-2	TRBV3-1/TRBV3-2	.	TGTGCCAGCAGCCAGGGGTTGGGGGGTGGCTACACCTTC	CASSQGLGGGYTF